This TCR beta chain was observed in a study of regulatory T cells in long-lasting Graves disease. Time point here: newly diagnosed GD, antithyroid drugs for less than 3 months. Making the TCR library involved RNA that had been extracted from PBMCs. CDR3 regions were amplified by Arm-PCR using iRepertoire HTBI primers to build TCR beta libraries. Using its own MiXCR run on the multiplex PCR reads, TCRdb lists one record per CDR3 protein. The sample holds about 540,000 distinct CDR3 sequences, roughly 14% seen once. The germline CDR1 and CDR2 sequences are DFQATT and SNEGSKA (reference sequence). Deletions cut 1 base from V and 6 bases from J, with 17 bases between. The CDR3 covers 15 residues. These data also formed part of another study, on T cells in Graves' hyperthyroidism and ophthalmopathy.

The V gene is TRBV20-1, the J gene TRBJ2-3; perhaps TRBD2 as D (6 bases). This sample comprised peripheral blood mononuclear cells (PBMCs), obtained at new diagnosis, from a patient treated with antithyroid drugs. The clonotype originates from a man aged 30 to 45 with Graves disease. Written as DNA, the CDR3 is TGCAGTGCTAGAGGACGACGGGAGACCTCCGATACGCAGTATTTT. Translating it yields CSARGRRETSDTQYF.